This TCR beta chain was obtained from a study of cytomegalovirus exposure and HLA in healthy donors. Regarding the study as a whole: The authors later found HLA-associated TCR beta chains more clonally expanded than equally common others.

With regard to this clone: Its antigen is unknown.

CDR1 and CDR2 from the germline V gene are MNHEY and SMNVEV (reference sequence). The junction had 9 bases not matched to a gene; V was cut back by 5 bases and J by 0 bases. CDR3 size: 16 residues. Use of 60 Vbeta and 13 Jbeta primers characterized the PCR. TCRdb's table, derived via immunoSEQ multiplex PCR, lists solely in-frame clones and lacks some. The sample has about 160,000 clones; roughly four fifths are singletons. The TCR sequence derives from a man aged 40-49 years in good health and CMV-seronegative. The chain links TRBV27 to TRBJ2-7; 8 bases line up with TRBD1. The sequencing input was PBMCs. The CDR3 DNA reads TGTGCCAGCAGTCAATTGGGACAGGCTACCTCCTACGAGCAGTACTTC. It translates to CASSQLGQATSYEQYF.